A selection of T cell receptor beta chains follows, all from one sample in a study of T cells in narcolepsy. The method was immunoSEQ multiplex PCR; TCRdb's version includes in-frame clones alone and lacks a portion of them. The data hold 27,000 or so clones, with more than 75% observed a single time. The sequencing sample was made of CD45RA- memory CD4+ T cells from PBMCs. Receptors originate from a human donor with narcolepsy. The CDR3 runs from the conserved cysteine through the conserved F or W. Fields, in order: CDR3 DNA, CDR3 protein, J gene, clone size, D gene, V gene. The D gene is left open where the match is weak. The listing skips clone size in some rows; elsewhere it reads once, few, many or a size class.

TGTGCCATCAGAGGGGCAGGGGACCCCTACGAGCAGTACTTC	CAIRGAGDPYEQYF	TRBJ2-7	NA	NA	TRBV10-3
TGTGCCACCTCGACTAGCAAGGGAGAGACCCAGTACTTC	CATSTSKGETQYF	TRBJ2-5	NA	TRBD2	TRBV15
TGTGCCAGCAGTTACGCCCAGATATCGAACACCGGGGAGCTGTTTTTT	CASSYAQISNTGELFF	TRBJ2-2	NA	NA	TRBV6-9
TGTGCCAGCAGTTCAGCCCAGACGACTGGCTACACCTTC	CASSSAQTTGYTF	TRBJ1-2	NA	NA	TRBV6-6
TGTGCCAGCTCACCCCTGCTAGGGGGACAAGAGACCCAGTACTTC	CASSPLLGGQETQYF	TRBJ2-5	NA	NA	TRBV18
TGCGCCAGCAGCTTAGCCGATACGCAGTATTTT	CASSLADTQYF	TRBJ2-3	NA	NA	TRBV5-1
TGTGCCAGCAGTGAAGGCTACAATGAGCAGTTCTTC	CASSEGYNEQFF	TRBJ2-1	NA	NA	TRBV2
TGTGCCAGCAGCTTGGCGGGACAGGTCGGCCGGGAGCTGTTTTTT	CASSLAGQVGRELFF	TRBJ2-2	NA	TRBD1	TRBV5-6
TGTGCCATCACCCAGACAGGGCTTGACACTGAAGCTTTCTTT	CAITQTGLDTEAFF	TRBJ1-1	NA	TRBD1	TRBV10-3
TGTGCCAGCAGCCTCGGGACAGGGGGGATTGGTGAAGCTTTCTTT	CASSLGTGGIGEAFF	TRBJ1-1	NA	TRBD1	TRBV5-5
TGTGCCAGCAGTAGCGGGGGGGCGGATACGCAGTATTTT	CASSSGGADTQYF	TRBJ2-3	NA	TRBD2	TRBV2
TGCGCCAGCAGCTTGTCTACCCTGGGTAGCGGGGGGGCCGGTGAGCAGTTCTTC	CASSLSTLGSGGAGEQFF	TRBJ2-1	NA	TRBD2	TRBV5-1
TGTGCTAGTGGGGGTGGGACAGGTAATGAGCAGTTCTTC	CASGGGTGNEQFF	TRBJ2-1	NA	TRBD1	TRBV12-5
TGTGCCAGCAGTTCACCGGGACCAGAGACCCAGTACTTC	CASSSPGPETQYF	TRBJ2-5	few	NA	TRBV6-5
TGCAGCGGGGCTAGCGGGGTTCTTAGCACAGATACGCAGTATTTT	CSGASGVLSTDTQYF	TRBJ2-3	NA	TRBD2	TRBV29-1
TGTGCCAGCAGCACCGGGGGCCCGGGCTCACCCCTCCACTTT	CASSTGGPGSPLHF	TRBJ1-6	NA	NA	TRBV2
TGTGCCAGCAGCTTATCGACAGGGGGCTATGGAGAGCAGTACTTC	CASSLSTGGYGEQYF	TRBJ2-7	NA	TRBD1	TRBV7-2
TGCAGCGTTGAAGAAGGCACTAACACTGAAGCTTTCTTT	CSVEEGTNTEAFF	TRBJ1-1	NA	NA	TRBV29-1
TGCGCCAGCAGCTTGATGGAGTTGAACACTGAAGCTTTCTTT	CASSLMELNTEAFF	TRBJ1-1	NA	NA	TRBV5-1
TGTGCCAGCAGTTACTCGGGCAGGGATTATGGCTACACCTTC	CASSYSGRDYGYTF	TRBJ1-2	NA	NA	TRBV6-6
TGTGCCAGCAGTTTAGTAGGGGGCGCAGGGAACACTGAAGCTTTCTTT	CASSLVGGAGNTEAFF	TRBJ1-1	NA	TRBD1	TRBV28
TGTGCCAGCAGTGAATTTGGAAACACCATATATTTT	CASSEFGNTIYF	TRBJ1-3	few	NA	TRBV6-1
TGTGCCAGTAGTAGCTCGTGGACTAGCGGCACCGGGGAGCTGTTTTTT	CASSSSWTSGTGELFF	TRBJ2-2	once	TRBD2	TRBV19
TGTGCCAGCTCACCACCGGGACTAGCCATCAATGAGCAGTTCTTC	CASSPPGLAINEQFF	TRBJ2-1	once	TRBD2	TRBV18
TGTGCCAGCAGCCGGACAGGGGAAAATAATTCACCCCTCCACTTT	CASSRTGENNSPLHF	TRBJ1-6	NA	TRBD1	TRBV6-5
TGTGCCAGCAGGGGGGAAGGGTCTAGCTCCTATAATTCACCCCTCCACTTT	CASRGEGSSSYNSPLHF	TRBJ1-6	NA	NA	TRBV2
TGTGCCAGTAGTTATGGGGACACTAATGAAAAACTGTTTTTT	CASSYGDTNEKLFF	TRBJ1-4	few	NA	TRBV19
TGTGCCAGCAGCGCGGTGGGGGCCCACGACACTGAAGCTTTCTTT	CASSAVGAHDTEAFF	TRBJ1-1	NA	NA	TRBV9
TGTGCCAGCAGCTTCATGGGGGTCGGCACCGGGGAGCTGTTTTTT	CASSFMGVGTGELFF	TRBJ2-2	NA	NA	TRBV5-5
TGTGCCAGCAGCCTAACCAGGGGTGGTCACTACGAGCAGTACTTC	CASSLTRGGHYEQYF	TRBJ2-7	NA	NA	TRBV2
TGTGCCAGCAGTGACCCAAGAGATCCAGAGACCCAGTACTTC	CASSDPRDPETQYF	TRBJ2-5	NA	NA	TRBV25-1
TGTGCCAGTAAACCGACAGGGCTTCCCGGGGAGCTGTTTTTT	CASKPTGLPGELFF	TRBJ2-2	NA	TRBD1	TRBV19
TGTGCCAGCATCCGTTACTCGGGCACTGAAGCTTTCTTT	CASIRYSGTEAFF	TRBJ1-1	NA	NA	TRBV6-1
TGTGTCAGCACGGGGACAGCCGGAGCTTTCTTT	CVSTGTAGAFF	TRBJ1-1	NA	TRBD1	TRBV6-1
TGTGCCAGCAGCAGGGGTAGTAGCAATCAGCCCCAGCATTTT	CASSRGSSNQPQHF	TRBJ1-5	NA	NA	TRBV5-6
TGTGCCAGCAGCCCTCGGACAGTCGGCGAAAAACTGTTTTTT	CASSPRTVGEKLFF	TRBJ1-4	NA	NA	TRBV7-9
TGTGCCAGCAGCCCCCGAGGGGGACAAAGAACTGAAGCTTTCTTT	CASSPRGGQRTEAFF	TRBJ1-1	NA	NA	TRBV7-2
TGCAGTGCTACCCATACCGGGGAGCTGTTTTTT	CSATHTGELFF	TRBJ2-2	NA	NA	TRBV20-1
TGTGCCAGCGGATCCGGGACAGCGATCTACGAGCAGTACTTC	CASGSGTAIYEQYF	TRBJ2-7	once	TRBD1	TRBV6-6
TGTGCCAGCAGCGTAGAAGTTACCTACAATGAGCAGTTCTTC	CASSVEVTYNEQFF	TRBJ2-1	NA	NA	TRBV9
TGTGCCAGCAGTTCCCCAGGGGGGGGTAGGTCAGATACGCAGTATTTT	CASSSPGGGRSDTQYF	TRBJ2-3	NA	NA	TRBV6-6
TGTGCCAGCAGCCCTAGGGGCGGGCAGGGGAACACCGGGGAGCTGTTTTTT	CASSPRGGQGNTGELFF	TRBJ2-2	NA	NA	TRBV7-8
TGTGCCAGCGGGAGCTCCTACAATGAGCAGTTCTTC	CASGSSYNEQFF	TRBJ2-1	NA	NA	TRBV27
TGCGCCAGCAGCTTGGATCAGGGGGCCGCAACTAATGAAAAACTGTTTTTT	CASSLDQGAATNEKLFF	TRBJ1-4	NA	TRBD1	TRBV5-1
TGTGCCATCAGTGAGTCAAGGGGGCCCGGGGAGCTGTTTTTT	CAISESRGPGELFF	TRBJ2-2	once	TRBD1	TRBV10-3
TGTGCCAGCTCACCAGTCGCACAGGGGAAATCCTACGAGCAGTACTTC	CASSPVAQGKSYEQYF	TRBJ2-7	NA	TRBD1	TRBV18
TGTGCCAGCAGTTTATCGTGGGGGGGAGGCTATGGCTACACCTTC	CASSLSWGGGYGYTF	TRBJ1-2	NA	NA	TRBV27
TGTGCCAGCAGCCAGAACAGGGAAAAACTGTTTTTT	CASSQNREKLFF	TRBJ1-4	few	NA	TRBV7-2
TGTGCCAGCAGCCCCCAACTAGGGGGGGGGAAAGAGACCCAGTACTTC	CASSPQLGGGKETQYF	TRBJ2-5	once	NA	TRBV14
TGTGCCAGTAGTCGGAAGACGAACACCGGGGAGCTGTTTTTT	CASSRKTNTGELFF	TRBJ2-2	NA	NA	TRBV19
TGTGCCAGCAGCTTGGACGTAGGAAGAACTAATGAAAAACTGTTTTTT	CASSLDVGRTNEKLFF	TRBJ1-4	NA	NA	TRBV7-2
TGTGCCAGCACCCGGGACAGGGTTGGCTACACCTTC	CASTRDRVGYTF	TRBJ1-2	NA	TRBD1	TRBV6-5
TGTGCCATCAGTGACCCCGGACAGGCTTCATCTGGGGCCAACGTCCTGACTTTC	CAISDPGQASSGANVLTF	TRBJ2-6	NA	TRBD1	TRBV10-3
TGTGCCAGCAGCCTAGATGCGGGGGGAATCAATGAGCAGTTCTTC	CASSLDAGGINEQFF	TRBJ2-1	NA	TRBD2	TRBV2